One T cell receptor beta chain is described in this entry. Antigen specificity is unknown. This sample was included in a study of cytomegalovirus exposure and HLA in healthy donors. Study information: Of 350 to 400 genotyped donors, more than 65% grouped in the Caucasian-associated ancestry cluster.

A multiplex PCR was run with 60 Vbeta primers and 13 Jbeta primers. Profiling relied on immunoSEQ multiplex PCR, and the TCRdb table lists in-frame clones only, not all of them. The profile covers 120,000 to 150,000 clones, with roughly 62% appearing a single time and roughly 4.7% taken by the ten largest. Overall study findings and caveats: Most likely, a cluster of highly shared sequence variants arose as a sequencing artifact.

With 0 bases removed from V and 11 bases from J, the gap between germline ends came to 13 bases. The length of the CDR3 is 13 residues. Germline loops: CDR1 SGHTA, CDR2 FQGTGA. This clonotype was sampled from a man in his fifties or sixties in good health and CMV-seronegative. Sequences were obtained from PBMCs. The chain uses TRBV7-3 and TRBJ1-1; possibly TRBD1 for D (5 bases). CDR3 region: CASSLTQQDRAFF. The CDR3 nucleotides read TGTGCCAGCAGCTTAACGCAACAGGACCGGGCTTTCTTT.